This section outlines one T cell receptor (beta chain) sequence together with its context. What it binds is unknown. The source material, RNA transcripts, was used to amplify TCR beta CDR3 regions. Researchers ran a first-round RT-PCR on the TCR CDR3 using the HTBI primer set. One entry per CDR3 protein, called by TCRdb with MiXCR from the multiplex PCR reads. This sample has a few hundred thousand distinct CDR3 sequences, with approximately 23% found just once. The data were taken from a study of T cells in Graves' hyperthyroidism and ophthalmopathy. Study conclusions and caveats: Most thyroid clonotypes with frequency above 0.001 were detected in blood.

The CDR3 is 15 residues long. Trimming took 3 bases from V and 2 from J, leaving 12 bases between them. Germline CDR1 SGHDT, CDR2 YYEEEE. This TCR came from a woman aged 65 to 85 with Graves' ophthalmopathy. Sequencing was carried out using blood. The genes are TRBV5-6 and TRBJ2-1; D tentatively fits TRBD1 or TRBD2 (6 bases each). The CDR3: CASSWGAGPYNEQFF. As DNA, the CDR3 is TGTGCCAGCAGCTGGGGGGCAGGGCCCTACAATGAGCAGTTCTTC.